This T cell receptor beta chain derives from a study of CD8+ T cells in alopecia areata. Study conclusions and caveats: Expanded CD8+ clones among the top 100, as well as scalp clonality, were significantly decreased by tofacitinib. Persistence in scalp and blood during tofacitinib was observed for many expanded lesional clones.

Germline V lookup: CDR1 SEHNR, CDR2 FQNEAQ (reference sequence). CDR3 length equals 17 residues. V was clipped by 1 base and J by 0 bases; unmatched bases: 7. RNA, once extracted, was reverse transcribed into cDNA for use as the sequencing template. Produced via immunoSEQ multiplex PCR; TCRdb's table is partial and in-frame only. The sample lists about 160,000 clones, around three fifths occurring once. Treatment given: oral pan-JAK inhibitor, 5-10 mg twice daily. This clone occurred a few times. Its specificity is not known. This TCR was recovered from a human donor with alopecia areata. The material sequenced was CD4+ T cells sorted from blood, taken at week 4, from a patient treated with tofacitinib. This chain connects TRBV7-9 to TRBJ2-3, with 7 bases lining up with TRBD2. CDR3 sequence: CASSLGRRRGSTDTQYF. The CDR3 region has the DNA TGTGCCAGCAGCTTAGGACGAAGGCGGGGGAGCACAGATACGCAGTATTTT.